This T cell receptor (beta chain) appears in the sequencing data of a study of blood T cell repertoires in COVID-19. About the study: Acute and convalescent COVID-19 specimens originated in the United States, Italy and Spain.

CDR1 SGHTS and CDR2 YDEGEE come from the germline V gene. Trimming cost V 1 base and J 5 bases, with 7 bases left between them. The CDR3 is 12 amino acids. Clinical history as reported by participants underpinned cohort assignment. In the authors' workflow: Cell counts per sample came from amplifying reference gene primers. The assay was immunoSEQ multiplex PCR, and TCRdb's table has in-frame clones only and misses some. The V and J calls and the clone size are those of that table, but D and trimming were determined from the DNA. Of 350,000 to 450,000 clones in the sample, over 75% were seen once. The specimen sequenced was PBMCs or T cells enriched from blood (not recorded which). This TCR came from a man aged 30 to 45 who had recovered from COVID-19. The J gene is TRBJ2-7, the V gene TRBV5-8; the D is unclear. CDR3 residues: CASSLLENEQYF. The CDR3 nucleotides are TGTGCCAGCAGCTTGCTCGAGAACGAGCAGTACTTC.